The rows below give T cell receptor beta chains drawn from one sample of a study of T cell responses to AZD1222 COVID-19 vaccine. The repertoire was sequenced with immunoSEQ multiplex PCR; TCRdb's copy has only in-frame clones and lacks some. The table includes about 110,000 clones, about nine tenths detected once. Sequencing used peripheral blood, obtained 28 days after the second AZD1222 dose. These TCRs come from an adult who received the AZD1222 COVID-19 vaccine. CDR3s include the opening cysteine and the closing phenylalanine or tryptophan. The order of the fields is D gene, clone size, J gene, V gene, CDR3 DNA, CDR3 protein. D genes are given only for firm matches. Clone size is shown for a subset of rows, as once, few, many or a class of expanded clone.

TRBD2	.	TRBJ2-3	TRBV2	TGTGCCAGCAGACTAGCGGGGAGTACAGATACGCAGTATTTT	CASRLAGSTDTQYF
.	.	TRBJ1-5	TRBV4-1	TGCGCCAGCAGCCAAGGCGGGAGAAATCAGCCCCAGCATTTT	CASSQGGRNQPQHF
.	.	TRBJ1-1	TRBV7-9	TGTGCCAGCAGCTCTTCGGGACAACCATCTCCTGAAGCTTTCTTT	CASSSSGQPSPEAFF
.	.	TRBJ1-1	TRBV7-3	TGTGCCAGCAGCTTAGAGGGGGGTCGAGCTTTCTTT	CASSLEGGRAFF
.	.	TRBJ1-2	TRBV30	TGTGCCTGGAGTGTAGCAGGGTTCCATGGCTACACCTTC	CAWSVAGFHGYTF
.	.	TRBJ2-2	TRBV12-3/TRBV12-4	TGTGCCAGCAGTTTACGCGGGGCCGGGGAGCTGTTTTTT	CASSLRGAGELFF
.	.	TRBJ1-1	TRBV6-5	TGTGCCAGCAGTAGGGAGGGATTGAAGAACACTGAAGCTTTCTTT	CASSREGLKNTEAFF
.	once	TRBJ2-7	TRBV30	TGTGCCTGGAACTGGGCGCCCTCCTACGAGCAGTACTTC	CAWNWAPSYEQYF
.	.	TRBJ2-2	TRBV28	TGTGCCAGCAGCACATCCGGGACTGGGGTAACCGGGGAGCTGTTTTTT	CASSTSGTGVTGELFF
TRBD1	once	TRBJ1-5	TRBV18	TGTGCCAGCTCGCCCGGGACAGGGGGCCTTCAGCCCCAGCATTTT	CASSPGTGGLQPQHF
TRBD1	.	TRBJ1-3	TRBV19	TGTGCCAGTAGTATTCGACAGGGTCTTGGAAACACCATATATTTT	CASSIRQGLGNTIYF
.	.	TRBJ2-2	TRBV5-4	TGTGCCAGCAGCTTGTTCCAAGGGGCAACCCTTTCGGGCGGGGAGCTGTTTTTT	CASSLFQGATLSGGELFF
TRBD2	few	TRBJ2-5	TRBV7-8	TGTGCCAGCAGCATTCGACTAGCGGGTCGGTACCAAGAGACCCAGTACTTC	CASSIRLAGRYQETQYF
TRBD1	.	TRBJ2-7	TRBV6-6	TGTGCCAGCAAATCAGGGGGGACAGGGGGCGAGCAGTACTTC	CASKSGGTGGEQYF
TRBD1	.	TRBJ1-5	TRBV5-6	TGTGCCAGCGGCTACAGGGGGGGAAAGCCCCAGCATTTT	CASGYRGGKPQHF
TRBD1	.	TRBJ1-1	TRBV13	TGTGCCAGCACGGCCGGGACAGGGGGAATGAACACTGAAGCTTTCTTT	CASTAGTGGMNTEAFF
.	.	TRBJ1-6	TRBV6-1	TGTGCCAGCAGTGAAGCCCCGGGGGGCTCCTATAATTCACCCCTCCACTTT	CASSEAPGGSYNSPLHF
.	.	TRBJ1-5	TRBV19	TGTGCCAGTAGTATGGTGGGGTTCAATCAGCCCCAGCATTTT	CASSMVGFNQPQHF
TRBD2	.	TRBJ2-5	TRBV19	TGTGCCAGTAGTTTCCTCACCGGGGGTCAGCGGGGGACCCAGTACTTC	CASSFLTGGQRGTQYF
.	.	TRBJ1-1	TRBV25-1	TGTGCCAGCAGTGAATGGGGCGGTGCCTATGAAGCTTTCTTT	CASSEWGGAYEAFF
.	few	TRBJ1-2	TRBV5-8	TGTGCCAGCAGCCCGGAGGGAGGGGCTAGGGTTGGCTACACCTTC	CASSPEGGARVGYTF
.	.	TRBJ2-1	TRBV5-1	TGCGCCAGCAGCATTGGGGGGCGGAATGAGCAGTTCTTC	CASSIGGRNEQFF
.	.	TRBJ1-2	TRBV19	TGTGCCAGCCAACCCAGGGAGTGGTATGGCTACACCTTC	CASQPREWYGYTF
.	.	TRBJ1-6	TRBV11-2	TGTGCCAGCAGCTTAGGTAGCCGGGCTTCACCCCTCCACTTT	CASSLGSRASPLHF
.	.	TRBJ1-1	TRBV4-2	TGTGCCAGCAGCCAACTAGGACAGCCTAATGAAGCTTTCTTT	CASSQLGQPNEAFF
.	.	TRBJ2-1	TRBV4-3	TGCGCCAGCAGCCAAGAACGGCGGGACCTTTACAATGAGCAGTTCTTC	CASSQERRDLYNEQFF
TRBD1	few	TRBJ1-5	TRBV7-2	TGTGCCAGCAGCTCCCAACCACAGGGGGCAGGTCAGCCCCAGCATTTT	CASSSQPQGAGQPQHF
.	.	TRBJ1-1	TRBV29-1	TGCAGCTATCAAACAGGGCCGGGCGAAGCTTTCTTT	CSYQTGPGEAFF
.	.	TRBJ2-1	TRBV5-8	TGTGCCAGCAGCTTGTGGAGGGAGATCAATGAGCAGTTCTTC	CASSLWREINEQFF
.	.	TRBJ1-3	TRBV9	TGTGCCAGCAGCGTAGAACAAATCTCTGGAAACACCATATATTTT	CASSVEQISGNTIYF
TRBD2	.	TRBJ2-1	TRBV6-2/TRBV6-3	TGTGCCAGCAGTTCCCTGGGACTAGCGCTCAATGAGCAGTTCTTC	CASSSLGLALNEQFF